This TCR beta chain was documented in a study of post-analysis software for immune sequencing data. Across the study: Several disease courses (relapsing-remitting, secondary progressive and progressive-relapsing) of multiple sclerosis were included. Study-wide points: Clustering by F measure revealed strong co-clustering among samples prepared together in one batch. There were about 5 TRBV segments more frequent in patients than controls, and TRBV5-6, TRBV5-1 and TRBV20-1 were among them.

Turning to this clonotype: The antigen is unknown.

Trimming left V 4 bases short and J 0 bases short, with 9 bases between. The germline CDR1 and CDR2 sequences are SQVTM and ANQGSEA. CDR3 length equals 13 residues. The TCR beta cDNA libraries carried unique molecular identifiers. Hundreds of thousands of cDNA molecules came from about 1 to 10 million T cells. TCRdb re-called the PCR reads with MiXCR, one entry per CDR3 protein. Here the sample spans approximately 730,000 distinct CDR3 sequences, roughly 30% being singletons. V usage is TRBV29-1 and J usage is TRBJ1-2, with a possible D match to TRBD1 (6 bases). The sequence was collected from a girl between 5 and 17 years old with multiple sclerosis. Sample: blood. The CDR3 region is CSVGDTTNYGYTF. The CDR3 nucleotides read TGCAGCGTTGGGGACACCACTAACTATGGCTACACCTTC.